This T cell receptor (beta chain) was captured by sequencing in a study of cytomegalovirus exposure and HLA in healthy donors. Regarding this clone: Its cognate antigen is unknown.

These donors, healthy bone marrow donors, were studied. Study observations and caveats: The study labeled more than 150 TCR beta chains cytomegalovirus-associated. The authors later found most CMV-associated TCR beta chains appeared HLA-restricted.

The PCR had 60 Vbeta and 13 Jbeta primers. Using immunoSEQ multiplex PCR, the repertoire was profiled, and TCRdb retains in-frame clones only, with some absent. The sample lists some 140,000 clones, 80% occurring once. Input material: PBMCs. The sequence came from a man aged 30 to 39 in good health and CMV-seropositive.

CDR3 residues: CASSLGAGGMETQYF. The CDR3 nucleotides are TGCGCCAGCAGCTTGGGCGCGGGAGGGATGGAGACCCAGTACTTC. The V gene is TRBV5-1, the J gene TRBJ2-5; 9 bases match TRBD2. The germline CDR1 and CDR2 sequences are SGHRS and YFSETQ. This CDR3 is 15 amino acids long. Trimming removed 0 bases from V and 5 bases from J; junction bases left unmatched: 5.